This T cell receptor (beta chain) was retrieved from a study of blood T cells in healthy people across ages. Primed by a sample-barcoded 5' primer and a J-beta primer mix, a second PCR proceeded for roughly 7 to 11 cycles. Unique molecular identifiers of 12 random nucleotides labeled each cDNA. TCRdb itself ran the 5' RACE reads through MiXCR, one entry per CDR3 protein. The table includes 580,000 or so distinct CDR3 sequences, around half detected once. Each donor had about 10 milliliters of peripheral blood drawn. Trimming took 3 bases from V and 0 from J, leaving 9 bases between them. The germline V gene encodes CDR1 LGHNA and CDR2 YSLEER. CDR3 length equals 16 residues.

The chain recombines TRBV4-3 with TRBJ2-6; unclear D gene. The receptor was derived from a man older than 75 in good health. Sequenced: blood. CDR3 nucleotides: TGCGCCAGCAGCCAGGCACCCTTCTCTGGGGCCAACGTCCTGACTTTC. Amino acid sequence: CASSQAPFSGANVLTF.